Listed here are 3 T cell receptor beta chains from one sample, sequenced in a study of early stage breast cancer tumors. Repertoires were generated with immunoSEQ multiplex PCR, while TCRdb's copy carries only in-frame clones and drops some. The sample has under 75,000 clones; 65% to 80% are singletons. The sample consisted of blood. All receptors derive from a person in their thirties with breast cancer.

This clone was seen a few times. The chain recombines TRBV25-1 with TRBJ2-2; TRBD1 aligns across 8 bases. The trim removed 4 bases at V and 8 bases at J, leaving 15 bases unmatched. The CDR3 has 17 amino acids. Germline V gene data show CDR1 as MGHDK and CDR2 as SYGVNS. CDR3 in DNA: TGTGCCAGCAGTGCCAAGAAGGACAGGGTATTAGCGGGGGAGCTGTTTTTT. Translated: CASSAKKDRVLAGELFF.

A single count supports this clone. The J gene is TRBJ1-5, the V gene TRBV30, with 8 bases aligning to TRBD1. This CDR3 has 15 amino acids. Looked up from germline, CDR1 is GTSNPN and CDR2 is SVGIG (reference sequence). J gave up 4 bases and V 3 bases, and 8 bases lay outside the gene matches. The CDR3 here is CAWRGQGLGNQPQHF. Here the CDR3 DNA reads TGTGCCTGGAGAGGACAGGGCCTTGGGAATCAGCCCCAGCATTTT.

The chain has TRBV28 and TRBJ2-3, with D possibly matching TRBD2 (6 bases). Trimming left V 5 bases short and J 6 bases short, with 21 bases between. Germline values: CDR1 MDHEN, CDR2 SYDVKM. CDR3 length: 16 amino acids. Here the CDR3 reads CASSIPDLQAGDTQYF. The DNA of the CDR3 is TGTGCCAGCAGTATCCCGGATCTCCAAGCGGGCGATACGCAGTATTTT.